These 26 T cell receptor beta chains were sequenced from one sample in a study of cytomegalovirus exposure and HLA in healthy donors. This PCR relied on a set of 60 Vbeta primers and 13 Jbeta primers. Using immunoSEQ multiplex PCR, the repertoire was profiled, and TCRdb retains in-frame clones only, with some absent. The sample has under 85,000 clones, more than 75% seen once. What was sequenced was PBMCs. These TCRs come from a man aged 18 to 29 in good health and CMV-seronegative.

The genes are TRBV28 and TRBJ2-7; 7 bases align to TRBD1. V lost 2 bases and J lost 0; bases outside the gene matches: 7. Germline assignment: CDR1 MDHEN and CDR2 SYDVKM. The CDR3 contains 16 residues. The CDR3 DNA is TGTGCCAGCAGTTTAGGTAGGGGGCCCCTCTCCTACGAGCAGTACTTC. This gives the protein CASSLGRGPLSYEQYF.

The V and J genes are TRBV19 and TRBJ2-1; possibly TRBD2 for D (6 bases). The CDR3 has 15 amino acids. CDR1 LNHDA and CDR2 SQIVND come from the germline V gene (reference sequence). V was clipped by 8 bases and J by 0 bases, with 14 bases between them. DNA of the CDR3: TGTGCCAGTGGGGTAGCGGTGAGCTCCTACAATGAGCAGTTCTTC. Its protein is CASGVAVSSYNEQFF.

The gene calls are TRBV27 and TRBJ1-1; 11 bases fit TRBD1. V gave up 5 bases and J gave up 3 bases; unmatched junction bases: 8. The germline gives CDR1 MNHEY, CDR2 SMNVEV (reference sequence). The CDR3 contains 16 residues. The CDR3 coding sequence is TGTGCCAGCAGTCACCGGACAGGGGGCTGGGACACTGAAGCTTTCTTT. It codes for CASSHRTGGWDTEAFF.

This chain connects TRBV18 to TRBJ1-1; TRBD1 matches at 7 bases. The J segment lost 5 bases and the V segment lost 3 bases, leaving 18 bases of the junction unmatched. This CDR3 has 18 residues. Germline lookup yields CDR1 KGHSH and CDR2 LQKENI. CDR3 amino acids: CASSPLTPTGIVLTEAFF. The CDR3 DNA is TGTGCCAGCTCACCTCTCACTCCGACAGGGATAGTGCTAACTGAAGCTTTCTTT.

The chain employs TRBV10-3 and TRBJ2-2; TRBD1 is a possible D gene (5 bases). V lost 3 bases and J 1 base, leaving 9 bases between the germline ends. The CDR3 runs to 15 residues. The germline CDR1 and CDR2 sequences are ENHRY and SYGVKD. Here the CDR3 reads CAISDLRGNTGELFF. The CDR3 coding sequence is TGTGCCATCAGTGATCTAAGGGGGAACACCGGGGAGCTGTTTTTT.

This chain connects TRBV11-2 to TRBJ1-3; D ambiguous. CDR1 is SGHAT and CDR2 is FQNNGV in the germline V gene. The CDR3 length is 13 residues. Trimming pared 5 bases from V and 0 bases from J, leaving 5 bases between. The CDR3 here is CASSPNSGNTIYF. CDR3 nucleotide sequence: TGTGCCAGCAGCCCTAACTCTGGAAACACCATATATTTT.

The rearrangement links TRBV30 to TRBJ1-2; 7 bases fit TRBD1. Unmatched junction bases numbered 15, after V lost 0 bases and J lost 8 bases. This CDR3 has 16 amino acids. Germline loops: CDR1 GTSNPN, CDR2 SVGIG (reference sequence). Here the CDR3 reads CAWSVSQSQGVGGYTF. The CDR3, as DNA: TGTGCCTGGAGTGTATCCCAGTCCCAGGGGGTAGGAGGCTACACCTTC.

The V call is TRBV7-2, the J call TRBJ2-1, with 10 bases identical to TRBD2. J gave up 3 bases and V 5 bases, and 4 bases lay outside the gene matches. Germline V lookup: CDR1 SGHTA, CDR2 FQGNSA. The CDR3 is 15 amino acids. The CDR3, as DNA: TGTGCCAGCAGCGAAACTAGCGGGAACTACAATGAGCAGTTCTTC. Its translation is CASSETSGNYNEQFF. The entire variable domain, with the rest obtained from reference TRBV7-2 and TRBJ2-1, is as follows: GAGVSQSPSNKVTEKGKDVELRCDPISGHTALYWYRQSLGQGLEFLIYFQGNSAPDKSGLPSDRFSAERTGGSVSTLTIQRTQQEDSAVYLCASSETSGNYNEQFFGPGTRLTVL.

In this sample, this clone turned up a few times. The chain uses TRBV6-1 and TRBJ2-3; D is undetermined. V lost 10 bases to trimming and J lost 8 bases, with 13 bases between them. The germline CDR1 and CDR2 sequences are MNHNS and SASEGT. The CDR3 contains 11 residues. This CDR3 reads CATRATRTQYF. The CDR3 DNA reads as TGTGCCACCCGAGCCACCCGTACGCAGTATTTT.

The chain uses TRBV2 and TRBJ1-2, with TRBD1 matching 8 bases. With 7 bases clipped from V and 1 base from J, the junction kept 2 bases outside the gene matches. CDR1 is SNHLY and CDR2 is FYNNEI in the germline V gene. The CDR3 length is 13 residues. CDR3 sequence reads: CASMGQDNYGYTF. DNA of the CDR3: TGTGCCAGCATGGGACAGGATAACTATGGCTACACCTTC.

This sequence joins TRBV7-8 and TRBJ1-2, with a weak D call TRBD1 (6 bases). Trimming took off 5 bases at V and 8 bases at J, with 18 bases between the two ends. There are 14 residues in the CDR3. Germline V gene lookup returns CDR1 SGHVS and CDR2 FQNEAQ. The CDR3, as DNA: TGTGCCAGCAGCAGCATACAGGGTTACGACGGCTACACCTTC. It is translated as CASSSIQGYDGYTF.

The J gene is TRBJ1-2, the V gene TRBV5-1; perhaps TRBD1 as D (5 bases). V lost 1 base, J lost 6 bases, and 16 bases lay in between. The CDR3 consists of 15 residues. The germline V gene has CDR1 SGHRS and CDR2 YFSETQ. The DNA for the CDR3 is TGCGCCAGCAGCTTGAATCCGGGGGTAATCGATGGCTACACCTTC. Its protein is CASSLNPGVIDGYTF.

A single count supports this clone. The V and J genes are TRBV11-2 and TRBJ2-3; 7 bases line up with TRBD1. Germline V gene lookup returns CDR1 SGHAT and CDR2 FQNNGV. This CDR3 is built from 16 residues. The ends lost 2 bases at V and 0 bases at J; junction bases unmatched: 5. CDR3 sequence: CASSLRWGQSTDTQYF. In DNA, the CDR3 is TGTGCCAGCAGCTTAAGATGGGGACAGAGCACAGATACGCAGTATTTT.

V usage is TRBV5-4 and J usage is TRBJ1-2, with 7 nucleotides matching TRBD1. CDR3 length: 15 residues. The V segment lost 0 bases and the J segment 4 bases; nucleotides outside the gene matches: 6. The germline CDR1 and CDR2 sequences are SGHNT and YYREEE (reference sequence). CDR3: CASSLGQGVSYGYTF. CDR3 DNA sequence: TGTGCCAGCAGCTTGGGGCAGGGGGTTAGCTATGGCTACACCTTC.

This rearrangement joins TRBV30 to TRBJ1-5; 8 nucleotides agree with TRBD1. With 0 bases clipped from V and 5 bases from J, the junction kept 0 bases outside the gene matches. The CDR3 contains 13 residues. Germline CDR1 is GTSNPN and CDR2 is SVGIG (reference sequence). The chain's CDR3 is CAWSVQGDQPQHF. The CDR3 DNA follows: TGTGCCTGGAGTGTACAGGGGGATCAGCCCCAGCATTTT.

The chain has TRBV10-3 and TRBJ2-1; TRBD1 agrees at 8 bases. Germline CDR1 is ENHRY and CDR2 is SYGVKD. V trimming: 4 bases; J trimming: 8 bases; junction bases outside the gene matches: 7. This CDR3 is 14 amino acids long. CDR3 in DNA: TGTGCCATCAGTGCGGGACAGGTTCTCGATGAGCAGTTCTTC. Its protein product is CAISAGQVLDEQFF.

The chain joins TRBV4-1 to TRBJ2-3, with 12 bases that match TRBD2. This CDR3 has 17 amino acids. V lost 0 bases and J lost 5; bases outside the gene matches: 6. Germline V lookup: CDR1 MGHRA, CDR2 YSYEKL. The CDR3 is CASSQEVTSGGGDTQYF. As DNA, the CDR3 is TGCGCCAGCAGCCAAGAGGTGACTAGCGGGGGTGGAGATACGCAGTATTTT.

The V gene is TRBV14, the J gene TRBJ2-2; 8 positions agree with TRBD1. CDR3 length equals 14 residues. The V gene end was trimmed by 4 bases and the J gene end by 5 bases; junction bases not matched to a gene: 3. Germline V gene sequence: CDR1 SGHDN, CDR2 FVKESK. CDR3 nucleotide sequence: TGTGCCAGCAGCCGGACAGGGATTACCGGGGAGCTGTTTTTT. Protein: CASSRTGITGELFF. Full variable domain (missing parts from reference TRBV14 and TRBJ2-2): EAGVTQFPSHSVIEKGQTVTLRCDPISGHDNLYWYRRVMGKEIKFLLHFVKESKQDESGMPNNRFLAERTGGTYSTLKVQPAELEDSGVYFCASSRTGITGELFFGEGSRLTVL.

The chain is built from TRBV6-5 and TRBJ1-6, with TRBD1 matching over 10 bases. From germline, CDR1 is MNHEY and CDR2 SVGAGI. This CDR3 has 14 amino acids. J was trimmed by 8 bases and V by 4 bases; bases with no gene match: 2. CDR3 sequence reads: CASSSTGGYSPLHF. CDR3 nucleotides: TGTGCCAGCAGTTCGACAGGGGGCTATTCACCCCTCCACTTT.

The chain carries TRBV5-1 and TRBJ2-7; TRBD2 might be the D (7 bases). Trimming shortened V by 0 bases and J by 3 bases, and 13 bases separated the two germline ends. Germline V CDR1 and CDR2: SGHRS, YFSETQ. The CDR3 sequence is 15 residues long. The CDR3 region is CASSLVAGEGYEQYF. The CDR3 DNA reads TGCGCCAGCAGCTTGGTAGCAGGGGAGGGCTACGAGCAGTACTTC.

The chain couples TRBV9 to TRBJ2-3, with unresolved D. Germline CDR1 reads SGDLS; CDR2 reads YYNGEE. Trimming removed 4 bases from V and 11 bases from J, with 17 bases in between. There are 13 residues in the CDR3. CDR3 loop: CASSSSYAFGQYF. As DNA, the CDR3 is TGTGCCAGCAGCTCCTCGTACGCGTTCGGGCAGTATTTT. Looking up the rest from reference TRBV9 and TRBJ2-3 gives the full variable domain: DSGVTQTPKHLITATGQRVTLRCSPRSGDLSVYWYQQSLDQGLQFLIQYYNGEERAKGNILERFSAQQFPDLHSELNLSSLELGDSALYFCASSSSYAFGQYFGPGTRLTVL.

CDR3 DNA sequence: TGTGCCAGCAGCTTAGATTTGGGGGAGAGGGGGTACTATGGCTACACCTTC. This codes for CASSLDLGERGYYGYTF. The rearrangement uses TRBV7-8 and TRBJ1-2; a possible D gene is TRBD1 (6 bases). The CDR3 has 17 amino acids. Per germline, CDR1 SGHVS and CDR2 FQNEAQ. The V end lost 1 base, the J end lost 3 bases, and 18 bases lay between the germline ends.

This chain connects TRBV5-1 to TRBJ1-5; TRBD1 is a possible D gene (6 bases). V shed 1 base and J shed 3 bases, with 11 bases lying between them. The CDR3 totals 15 residues. Per the germline V gene, CDR1 is SGHRS and CDR2 is YFSETQ. The CDR3 here is CASSLMSGDNQPQHF. DNA for the CDR3: TGCGCCAGCAGCTTGATGTCAGGGGACAATCAGCCCCAGCATTTT. The variable domain in full, completed from reference TRBV5-1 and TRBJ1-5, reads KAGVTQTPRYLIKTRGQQVTLSCSPISGHRSVSWYQQTPGQGLQFLFEYFSETQRNKGNFPGRFSGRQFSNSRSEMNVSTLELGDSALYLCASSLMSGDNQPQHFGDGTRLSIL.

CDR3 protein: CASNTPPIQYV. CDR3 in DNA: TGTGCCAGCAACACCCCTCCGATACAGTACGTC. The rearrangement uses TRBV6-1 and TRBJ2-7; D call uncertain. The V end lost 7 bases, the J end lost 10 bases, and 14 bases lay between the germline ends. CDR3 length: 11 residues. From germline, CDR1 is MNHNS and CDR2 SASEGT.

The rearrangement uses TRBV15 and TRBJ2-5; D is perhaps TRBD1 (7 bases). The CDR3 length is 13 residues. Germline V CDR1 and CDR2: LNHNV, YYDKDF (reference sequence). The ends were cut back, 8 bases at V and 5 bases at J, with 15 bases in the middle. The CDR3 loop reads CATASRGVETQYF. The CDR3 DNA is TGTGCCACCGCATCCAGGGGGGTTGAGACCCAGTACTTC.

This rearrangement joins TRBV7-9 to TRBJ2-1; 7 bases line up with TRBD2. The CDR3 spans 15 residues. From germline, CDR1 is SEHNR and CDR2 FQNEAQ (reference sequence). V gave up 2 bases and J gave up 7 bases; unmatched junction bases: 8. The CDR3 protein is CASSLLSGAYNEQFF. The CDR3, as DNA: TGTGCCAGCAGCTTATTGAGCGGGGCGTATAATGAGCAGTTCTTC.